The 16 T cell receptor beta chains given below trace back to one sample, sequenced in a study of T-cell memory formation after mild COVID-19. TCRdb itself ran the 5' RACE reads through MiXCR, one entry per CDR3 protein. The table includes about 470,000 distinct CDR3 sequences, 15% to 20% detected once. Sequenced sample: PBMCs or a T cell subset sorted from them (not recorded which). Receptor source: an adult woman who had mild COVID-19 (a few samples of this study predate the infection). Cell type and time point are not known.

The CDR3 DNA reads TGTGCCAGCAGTTACAAGGGACAGGTGCGTGGCTACACCTTC. Protein product: CASSYKGQVRGYTF. The V gene is TRBV6-2 or TRBV6-3, the J gene TRBJ1-2, with 8 bases aligning to TRBD1. With 2 bases clipped from V and 7 bases from J, the junction kept 6 bases outside the gene matches. Looked up from germline, CDR1 is MNHEY and CDR2 is SVGEGT. The CDR3 runs 14 residues.

This clonotype has more than one count but fewer than ten. The chain employs TRBV28 and TRBJ2-3; D is ambiguous. Trimming stripped 6 bases from V and 2 bases from J, with 9 bases between. Germline-derived CDR1 and CDR2 are MDHEN and SYDVKM. The CDR3 length is 13 residues. The DNA for the CDR3 is TGTGCCAGCAGCGTCCTGCCCACAGATACGCAGTATTTT. Translating it yields CASSVLPTDTQYF.

This clonotype appeared a few times. V and J are TRBV9 and TRBJ1-2; 7 bases map to TRBD1. From germline, CDR1 is SGDLS and CDR2 YYNGEE. This CDR3 comprises 15 residues. Germline trimming cut 0 bases from V and 4 bases from J; bases unmatched to any gene: 6. For the CDR3, the DNA is TGTGCCAGCAGCGTAGGAAGGGGGCAGGTCTATGGCTACACCTTC. This sequence encodes CASSVGRGQVYGYTF.

Only a few counts were recorded for this clonotype. The rearrangement uses TRBV5-1 and TRBJ1-2; tentatively, D is TRBD1 (6 bases). The CDR3 sequence is 15 residues long. The germline V gene encodes CDR1 SGHRS and CDR2 YFSETQ. V lost 4 bases, J lost 4 bases, and 17 bases lay in between. The CDR3 coding sequence is TGCGCCAGCAGCACCGCAGGGGTGAGGGGCTATGGCTACACCTTC. Encoded protein: CASSTAGVRGYGYTF.

This clonotype has just a few counts. This chain joins TRBV20-1 and TRBJ2-5, with 12 bases lining up with TRBD2. Trimming at V came to 4 bases and at J to 4 bases, leaving 7 bases not matched to a gene. CDR3 length: 15 residues. Germline V gives CDR1 DFQATT, CDR2 SNEGSKA (reference sequence). CDR3 residues: CSAKLAGGRGETQYF. CDR3 nucleotides: TGCAGTGCTAAACTAGCGGGGGGCCGAGGAGAGACCCAGTACTTC.

J is TRBJ1-2 and V is TRBV7-9, with unresolved D. The CDR3 totals 13 residues. Per the germline V gene, CDR1 is SEHNR and CDR2 is FQNEAQ (reference sequence). Trimming cost V 1 base and J 8 bases, with 11 bases left between them. The CDR3 loop is CASSLDGKGGYTF. CDR3 sequence (DNA): TGTGCCAGCAGCTTAGACGGGAAAGGGGGCTACACCTTC.

The rearrangement joins TRBV29-1 to TRBJ2-5, with 7 bases fitting TRBD1. The CDR3 has 15 residues. Germline-derived CDR1 and CDR2 are SQVTM and ANQGSEA. After removal of 6 bases from V and 2 bases from J, the junction contained 12 bases not matched to a gene. CDR3 sequence: CSVTRQGSPQETQYF. The CDR3 DNA sequence: TGCAGCGTAACTAGACAGGGATCGCCGCAAGAGACCCAGTACTTC.

The V gene is TRBV29-1, the J gene TRBJ2-3; possible D gene TRBD1, 6 bases. Trimming removed 7 bases from V and 2 bases from J, with 7 bases in between. The CDR3 has 11 residues. The germline CDR1 and CDR2 sequences are SQVTM and ANQGSEA. CDR3 sequence reads: CSGQVTDTQYF. In nucleotides, the CDR3 is TGCAGCGGACAGGTCACAGATACGCAGTATTTT.

This clonotype was seen more than once but under ten times. The V gene is TRBV28, the J gene TRBJ2-3; 9 positions match TRBD1. Germline V gene lookup returns CDR1 MDHEN and CDR2 SYDVKM. CDR3 size: 14 residues. V shed 5 bases, J shed 6 bases, and the junction held 6 bases outside the gene matches. The CDR3 region has the DNA TGTGCCAGCAGTCTCGGGACAGGGAGGGATACGCAGTATTTT. It is translated as CASSLGTGRDTQYF.

This chain uses TRBV5-1 with TRBJ2-5; 8 bases are shared with TRBD2. CDR1 is SGHRS, CDR2 YFSETQ, per germline. There are 14 residues in the CDR3. V lost 0 bases to trimming and J lost 4 bases; unmatched junction nucleotides: 2. In DNA form, the CDR3 reads TGCGCCAGCAGCTTGGATGGGACTAGAGAGACCCAGTACTTC. Its protein is CASSLDGTRETQYF.

This clonotype was found a few times. This chain joins TRBV7-7 and TRBJ2-7; TRBD1 matches at 9 bases. Germline V gives CDR1 SSHAT, CDR2 FNYEAQ (reference sequence). V lost 3 bases to trimming and J lost 6 bases; unmatched junction nucleotides: 3. The CDR3 length is 13 residues. The CDR3 bases are TGTGCCAGCAGCTTGGACAGGGGAAGCGAGCAGTACTTC. This codes for CASSLDRGSEQYF.

On this clonotype: Sequence at one end of the junction differs from germline and may be a read error. V usage is TRBV12-3 or TRBV12-4 and J usage is TRBJ1-1; no definite D call. The CDR3 totals 14 residues. The CDR3 nucleotides read TGTGCCAGCAGGTCCACACAGCCCCTACTTGAAGTTTTCTTT. Translation gives CASRSTQPLLEVFF.

The V call is TRBV6-5, the J call TRBJ1-4; no clear D gene. Germline assignment: CDR1 MNHEY and CDR2 SVGAGI. Trimming shortened V by 3 bases and J by 7 bases, and 9 bases separated the two germline ends. CDR3 length: 13 residues. CDR3 bases: TGTGCCAGCAGTTATAGGGTTGCTGAAAAACTGTTTTTT. Its translation: CASSYRVAEKLFF.

This clonotype was detected only a few times. This chain joins TRBV12-3 or TRBV12-4 and TRBJ1-5, with 7 bases aligning to TRBD1. The length of the CDR3 is 14 residues. Trimming took 4 bases from V and 6 from J; bases not matched to a gene: 6. This CDR3 is CASSSSDRVQPQHF. Written as DNA, the CDR3 is TGTGCCAGCAGTTCGTCAGACAGGGTTCAGCCCCAGCATTTT.

This clonotype was picked up many times. CDR3 nucleotide sequence: TGTGCCAGCAGCGCCGGGACGGCTAGCACAGATACGCAGTATTTT. It translates to CASSAGTASTDTQYF. The chain has TRBV2 and TRBJ2-3; either TRBD1 or TRBD2 may supply D (5 bases each). V was cut by 6 bases and J by 0 bases, with 13 bases left in between. This CDR3 is 15 amino acids long. Germline loops: CDR1 SNHLY, CDR2 FYNNEI. The variable domain in full, with the rest retrieved from reference TRBV2 and TRBJ2-3, is EPEVTQTPSHQVTQMGQEVILRCVPISNHLYFYWYRQILGQKVEFLVSFYNNEISEKSEIFDDQFSVERPDGSNFTLKIRSTKLEDSAMYFCASSAGTASTDTQYFGPGTRLTVL.

At least ten counts were recorded for this clonotype. The V gene is TRBV6-5, the J gene TRBJ2-5; D is unclear. V lost 6 bases to trimming and J lost 2 bases, with 22 bases between them. Germline CDR1 reads MNHEY; CDR2 reads SVGAGI. This CDR3 has 17 amino acids. CDR3 sequence reads: CASRKTIGRSVQETQYF. The CDR3 nucleotides read TGTGCCAGCAGGAAGACCATCGGTCGGTCGGTTCAAGAGACCCAGTACTTC.